The TCR beta chain described here comes from a study of beta chain features in type 1 diabetes. Regarding the study as a whole: The study found moderately but significantly shorter TCRB CDR3s in all four CD4+ subsets of Type 1 diabetes patients.

This CDR3 spans 14 amino acids. Trimming pared 1 base from V and 8 bases from J, leaving 14 bases between. Germline V gene sequence: CDR1 LNHNV, CDR2 YYDKDF (reference sequence). Reverse transcribing all isolated RNA meant expressed TCRB transcripts were sequenced. Profiled with immunoSEQ multiplex PCR; TCRdb holds only in-frame clones, not every one. This sample has around 400,000 clones, with about 14% found just once. This clone was counted between two and nine times. Its antigen is unknown. V and J are TRBV15 and TRBJ1-2; tentative D call: TRBD1 (5 bases). This clonotype originated in a woman aged 18-35 years in good health. Input material: naive CD4+ T cells from blood. CDR3 coding DNA: TGTGCCACCAGCAGAGTTGAGGGACTTGGAGGCTACACCTTC. It codes for CATSRVEGLGGYTF.